These 12 T cell receptor beta chains were all obtained from the same sample, sequenced in a study of persistence of HIV-infected CD4 T cells. These receptors lack a known antigen. Cells were stimulated with CMV-infected fibroblast lysates at approximately 10 ug/mL. CD40L/CD69 double-negative CD45RO-high memory CD4+ T cells were collected. The libraries were made with immunoSEQ version 4 in survey mode. This table comes from immunoSEQ multiplex PCR, and its TCRdb copy is limited to in-frame clones, with some not included. The table records approximately 26,000 clones, approximately 80% of them present only once. Here the sequenced sample was CD4+ T cells sorted from PBMCs after roughly 18-hour stimulation, taken from a patient who received antiretroviral therapy. Source of these receptors: an adult woman with HIV who was CMV-seropositive.

The chain joins TRBV7-9 to TRBJ1-2; no firm D call. Trimming cost V 6 bases and J 7 bases, with 15 bases left between them. This CDR3 is built from 13 residues. CDR1 is SEHNR, CDR2 FQNEAQ, per germline (reference sequence). The CDR3 DNA reads as TGTGCCAGCAGGCTGTCAGAAGACGGTGGCTACACCTTC. Protein sequence: CASRLSEDGGYTF.

The chain has TRBV19 and TRBJ1-3; D might be TRBD1 (5 bases). V lost 4 bases and J lost 4, with 11 bases in between. The germline CDR1 and CDR2 sequences are LNHDA and SQIVND (reference sequence). This CDR3 spans 14 amino acids. The CDR3 spells CASSKAGYGNTIYF. Here the CDR3 DNA reads TGTGCCAGTAGTAAGGCAGGGTACGGAAACACCATATATTTT.

This sequence joins TRBV7-8 and TRBJ1-6; D might be TRBD1 (5 bases). Per germline, CDR1 SGHVS and CDR2 FQNEAQ. CDR3 length: 16 residues. Trimming took 6 bases from V and 7 from J, leaving 19 bases between them. CDR3 loop: CASRRIGGTANSPLHF. CDR3 in DNA: TGTGCCAGCAGACGGATTGGGGGAACGGCAAATTCACCCCTCCACTTT.

The chain links TRBV2 to TRBJ1-5; the D gene is possibly TRBD1 (6 bases). Germline V gives CDR1 SNHLY, CDR2 FYNNEI. V was cut by 8 bases and J by 1 base, with 15 bases left in between. The CDR3 spans 15 residues. CDR3 protein: CASLAGQTSNQPQHF. In DNA, the CDR3 is TGTGCCAGCTTAGCCGGACAGACAAGCAATCAGCCCCAGCATTTT.

V and J are TRBV2 and TRBJ2-1; 12 bases match TRBD2. This CDR3 has 15 amino acids. After removal of 6 bases from V and 9 bases from J, the junction contained 9 bases not matched to a gene. Germline V lookup: CDR1 SNHLY, CDR2 FYNNEI. CDR3 protein: CASSGSLAGGGEQFF. CDR3 sequence (DNA): TGTGCCAGCAGCGGCTCCCTAGCGGGGGGGGGTGAGCAGTTCTTC.

This rearrangement joins TRBV9 to TRBJ1-2; tentatively, D is TRBD1 (5 bases). The CDR3 covers 17 residues. Germline loops: CDR1 SGDLS, CDR2 YYNGEE. V was trimmed by 2 bases and J by 1 base, leaving 18 bases between them. CDR3 in DNA: TGTGCCAGCAGCGTTGATTCTTCCGGACAAGTTAACTATGGCTACACCTTC. It yields the protein CASSVDSSGQVNYGYTF.

V is TRBV2 and J is TRBJ2-1; weak D call: TRBD1 (6 bases). CDR3 length: 13 residues. Germline CDR1 SNHLY, CDR2 FYNNEI. V was shortened by 3 bases and J by 6 bases, with 9 bases between the two germline ends. In DNA, the CDR3 is TGTGCCAGCAGTGATCAGGGGTTCAATGAGCAGTTCTTC. This encodes CASSDQGFNEQFF.

This chain uses TRBV7-9 with TRBJ1-5; tentative D call: TRBD1 (5 bases). Trimming stripped 4 bases from V and 3 bases from J, with 10 bases between. CDR1 and CDR2 from the germline V gene are SEHNR and FQNEAQ (reference sequence). The CDR3 is 14 amino acids. The CDR3 DNA sequence: TGTGCCAGCAGCTCGGGGCCCGCCAATCAGCCCCAGCATTTT. This codes for CASSSGPANQPQHF. Supplemented by reference TRBV7-9 and TRBJ1-5, the full variable domain reads DTGVSQNPRHKITKRGQNVTFRCDPISEHNRLYWYRQTLGQGPEFLTYFQNEAQLEKSRLLSDRFSAERPKGSFSTLEIQRTEQGDSAMYLCASSSGPANQPQHFGDGTRLSIL.

This chain's CDR3 is CASRRLAGGSTDTQYF. The CDR3 DNA reads as TGTGCCAGCAGACGACTAGCGGGGGGGAGCACAGATACGCAGTATTTT. The rearrangement joins TRBV7-6 to TRBJ2-3; 14 nucleotides align to TRBD2. The CDR3 is made up of 16 amino acids. Germline V lookup: CDR1 SGHVS, CDR2 FNYEAQ. J was trimmed by 0 bases and V by 6 bases; bases with no gene match: 2.

The chain carries TRBV6-5 and TRBJ2-6; no definite D call. Germline CDR1 MNHEY, CDR2 SVGAGI. V gave up 6 bases and J gave up 0 bases, with 9 bases separating them. This CDR3 comprises 15 residues. CDR3 bases: TGTGCCAGCAGCTTTGACTTCTCTGGGGCCAACGTCCTGACTTTC. Encoded protein: CASSFDFSGANVLTF.

This clone is a singleton in its sample. CDR3 DNA: TGTGCCATCAGGGAGGACAGGTTGCAGTACTTC. Amino acids: CAIREDRLQYF. The chain combines TRBV10-3 with TRBJ2-5, with 7 bases that match TRBD1. In germline, CDR1 is ENHRY, CDR2 SYGVKD. With V trimmed by 6 bases and J by 11 bases, 6 bases remained unmatched. This CDR3 has 11 residues.

This rearrangement joins TRBV30 to TRBJ2-1; 7 nucleotides match TRBD1. V was pared by 3 bases and J by 9 bases, with 11 bases of the junction left unmatched. The CDR3 length is 14 residues. CDR1 is GTSNPN and CDR2 is SVGIG in the germline V gene (reference sequence). CDR3 in DNA: TGTGCCTGGAGCAAAGGGGAACAGGGGAGTGAGCAGTTCTTC. Encoded protein: CAWSKGEQGSEQFF.